A selection of T cell receptor beta chains follows, all from one sample in a study of shared clonotypes between healthy human individuals. Libraries were prepared by immunoSEQ multiplex PCR; TCRdb keeps only in-frame clonotypes and omits some of them. The data hold fewer than 600,000 clones, with roughly 78% observed a single time. The sample was PBMCs. The receptor source for this set is a woman in her thirties or forties in good health. Some clones in this sample may be carry-over from other donors' samples. Each CDR3 is given with its conserved first and last residue. The order of the fields is J gene, D gene, clone size, V gene, CDR3 protein, CDR3 DNA. D genes are given only for firm matches. Expanded clones get a size class; other rows say once, few or many, or leave the size out.

j_call: TRBJ2-3; d_call: -; clone_size: -; v_call: TRBV5-1; cdr3_aa: CASSLAVGGGSTDTQYF; cdr3_nt: TGCGCCAGCAGCTTGGCGGTCGGGGGTGGTAGCACAGATACGCAGTATTTT
j_call: TRBJ2-3; d_call: -; clone_size: -; v_call: TRBV7-6; cdr3_aa: CASSPAEGDTQYF; cdr3_nt: TGTGCCAGCAGCCCCGCGGAGGGGGATACGCAGTATTTT
j_call: TRBJ2-1; d_call: -; clone_size: once; v_call: TRBV9; cdr3_aa: CASSVAPYVSYNEQFF; cdr3_nt: TGTGCCAGCAGCGTAGCCCCCTATGTCTCCTACAATGAGCAGTTCTTC
j_call: TRBJ1-1; d_call: -; clone_size: once; v_call: TRBV7-9; cdr3_aa: CASSLAEGYTEAFF; cdr3_nt: TGTGCCAGCAGCTTAGCGGAGGGGTACACTGAAGCTTTCTTT
j_call: TRBJ2-7; d_call: -; clone_size: -; v_call: TRBV6-6; cdr3_aa: CASSQDSYEQYF; cdr3_nt: TGTGCCAGCAGTCAAGACTCCTACGAGCAGTACTTC
j_call: TRBJ2-1; d_call: TRBD2; clone_size: -; v_call: TRBV7-3; cdr3_aa: CASSLRGLAGLAEQFF; cdr3_nt: TGTGCCAGCAGCTTAAGGGGACTAGCGGGGTTGGCGGAGCAGTTCTTC
j_call: TRBJ2-1; d_call: TRBD1; clone_size: -; v_call: TRBV15; cdr3_aa: CATSRDVGQGPANEQFF; cdr3_nt: TGTGCCACCAGCAGAGATGTAGGACAGGGGCCGGCCAATGAGCAGTTCTTC
j_call: TRBJ2-1; d_call: TRBD2; clone_size: few; v_call: TRBV5-4; cdr3_aa: CASSQEFSGSYNEQFF; cdr3_nt: TGTGCCAGCAGCCAAGAGTTTAGCGGGTCCTACAATGAGCAGTTCTTC
j_call: TRBJ1-2; d_call: TRBD1; clone_size: -; v_call: TRBV2; cdr3_aa: CASSQQGASYGYTF; cdr3_nt: TGTGCCAGCAGTCAACAGGGGGCGAGCTATGGCTACACCTTC
j_call: TRBJ1-1; d_call: -; clone_size: -; v_call: TRBV19; cdr3_aa: CASSPGRTEAFF; cdr3_nt: TGTGCCAGTAGTCCAGGGAGGACTGAAGCTTTCTTT
j_call: TRBJ2-3; d_call: TRBD1; clone_size: -; v_call: TRBV6-1; cdr3_aa: CASSGQGARDTQYF; cdr3_nt: TGTGCCAGCAGTGGACAGGGGGCGAGAGATACGCAGTATTTT
j_call: TRBJ2-7; d_call: -; clone_size: -; v_call: TRBV6-6; cdr3_aa: CASSPGEPLGEQYF; cdr3_nt: TGTGCCAGCAGCCCAGGGGAACCCTTAGGCGAGCAGTACTTC
j_call: TRBJ1-1; d_call: -; clone_size: -; v_call: TRBV7-9; cdr3_aa: CASSPETHQNTEAFF; cdr3_nt: TGTGCCAGCAGCCCGGAGACACACCAGAACACTGAAGCTTTCTTT
j_call: TRBJ1-1; d_call: -; clone_size: -; v_call: TRBV5-1; cdr3_aa: CASSPSRGRTEAFF; cdr3_nt: TGCGCCAGCAGCCCAAGTAGGGGTCGGACTGAAGCTTTCTTT
j_call: TRBJ2-1; d_call: -; clone_size: -; v_call: TRBV7-2; cdr3_aa: CASSKQVSSYNEQFF; cdr3_nt: TGTGCCAGCAGCAAACAAGTAAGCTCCTACAATGAGCAGTTCTTC
j_call: TRBJ1-5; d_call: -; clone_size: once; v_call: TRBV7-8; cdr3_aa: CASSLGVLGYNQPQHF; cdr3_nt: TGTGCCAGCAGCTTAGGAGTTTTGGGGTACAATCAGCCCCAGCATTTT
j_call: TRBJ2-4; d_call: -; clone_size: -; v_call: TRBV7-9; cdr3_aa: CASSQDGARGDIQYF; cdr3_nt: TGCGCCAGCAGCCAAGATGGGGCGCGCGGGGACATTCAGTACTTC
j_call: TRBJ2-4; d_call: TRBD2; clone_size: -; v_call: TRBV10-3; cdr3_aa: CAISESTSGGKNIQYF; cdr3_nt: TGTGCCATCAGTGAGTCGACTAGCGGCGGAAAAAACATTCAGTACTTC
j_call: TRBJ2-6; d_call: -; clone_size: -; v_call: TRBV5-4; cdr3_aa: CASSLGGSGANVLTF; cdr3_nt: TGTGCCAGCAGCCTAGGGGGTTCTGGGGCCAACGTCCTGACTTTC
j_call: TRBJ2-5; d_call: TRBD1; clone_size: -; v_call: TRBV5-1; cdr3_aa: CASSPGTGGSGETQYF; cdr3_nt: TGCGCCAGCAGCCCCGGGACAGGCGGGTCGGGAGAGACCCAGTACTTC
j_call: TRBJ2-3; d_call: -; clone_size: -; v_call: TRBV6-1; cdr3_aa: CASSDLGGKTDTQYF; cdr3_nt: TGTGCCAGCAGTGATTTGGGAGGAAAGACAGATACGCAGTATTTT
j_call: TRBJ1-2; d_call: -; clone_size: -; v_call: TRBV28; cdr3_aa: CASSLRDYGYTF; cdr3_nt: TGTGCCAGCAGTCTCAGGGACTATGGCTACACCTTC
j_call: TRBJ1-3; d_call: TRBD1; clone_size: -; v_call: TRBV4-1; cdr3_aa: CASSNRGLGGNTIYF; cdr3_nt: TGCGCCAGCAGCAACAGGGGACTTGGAGGAAACACCATATATTTT
j_call: TRBJ2-5; d_call: TRBD2; clone_size: -; v_call: TRBV10-3; cdr3_aa: CAISESFTSGIGETQYF; cdr3_nt: TGTGCCATCAGTGAGTCTTTCACTAGCGGGATCGGTGAGACCCAGTACTTC
j_call: TRBJ2-7; d_call: TRBD2; clone_size: -; v_call: TRBV6-1; cdr3_aa: CASSDEVAGTYEQYF; cdr3_nt: TGTGCCAGCAGTGATGAAGTAGCGGGTACCTACGAGCAGTACTTC
j_call: TRBJ2-5; d_call: -; clone_size: -; v_call: TRBV20-1; cdr3_aa: CSASGQETQYF; cdr3_nt: TGCAGTGCTAGCGGGCAAGAGACCCAGTACTTC
j_call: TRBJ1-4; d_call: -; clone_size: many; v_call: TRBV5-4; cdr3_aa: CASSLAGTTEKLFF; cdr3_nt: TGTGCCAGCAGCCTTGCAGGGACCACAGAAAAACTGTTTTTT
j_call: TRBJ2-3; d_call: -; clone_size: -; v_call: TRBV18; cdr3_aa: CASTQGSGDTQYF; cdr3_nt: TGTGCCAGCACTCAGGGGTCCGGCGATACGCAGTATTTT
j_call: TRBJ2-1; d_call: -; clone_size: -; v_call: TRBV7-9; cdr3_aa: CASSLELRAGDEQFF; cdr3_nt: TGTGCCAGCAGCTTAGAATTGCGGGCCGGAGATGAGCAGTTCTTC
j_call: TRBJ2-7; d_call: TRBD1; clone_size: once; v_call: TRBV19; cdr3_aa: CASSPGDRDEQYF; cdr3_nt: TGTGCCAGTAGCCCTGGCGACAGGGACGAGCAGTACTTC
j_call: TRBJ2-3; d_call: TRBD2; clone_size: -; v_call: TRBV29-1; cdr3_aa: CSVPRDYSSDTQYF; cdr3_nt: TGCAGCGTTCCTCGGGACTATTCGTCAGATACGCAGTATTTT
j_call: TRBJ2-2; d_call: -; clone_size: -; v_call: TRBV7-3; cdr3_aa: CASSLGQFANTGELFF; cdr3_nt: TGTGCCAGCAGCTTAGGGCAGTTCGCGAACACCGGGGAGCTGTTTTTT
j_call: TRBJ2-3; d_call: -; clone_size: -; v_call: TRBV27; cdr3_aa: CASSLGRTDTQYF; cdr3_nt: TGTGCCAGCAGTTTAGGGAGGACAGATACGCAGTATTTT
j_call: TRBJ2-1; d_call: -; clone_size: -; v_call: TRBV2; cdr3_aa: CASKDVIEQFF; cdr3_nt: TGTGCCAGCAAAGACGTGATTGAGCAGTTCTTC
j_call: TRBJ2-5; d_call: -; clone_size: once; v_call: TRBV7-9; cdr3_aa: CASSLALARPTQYF; cdr3_nt: TGTGCCAGCAGCTTAGCGTTGGCCCGGCCGACCCAGTACTTC
j_call: TRBJ2-5; d_call: -; clone_size: -; v_call: TRBV6-1; cdr3_aa: CASSEGQEETQYF; cdr3_nt: TGTGCCAGCAGTGAAGGGCAGGAAGAGACCCAGTACTTC
j_call: TRBJ2-2; d_call: -; clone_size: -; v_call: TRBV27; cdr3_aa: CASSLVGGGDYTGELFF; cdr3_nt: TGTGCCAGCAGTTTAGTTGGAGGGGGCGATTACACCGGGGAGCTGTTTTTT
j_call: TRBJ2-7; d_call: -; clone_size: -; v_call: TRBV30; cdr3_aa: CAWTSGSYEQYF; cdr3_nt: TGTGCCTGGACCTCGGGGAGTTACGAGCAGTACTTC
j_call: TRBJ2-7; d_call: -; clone_size: -; v_call: TRBV28; cdr3_aa: CASSLETTVGPYEQYF; cdr3_nt: TGTGCCAGCAGTTTAGAAACCACAGTAGGGCCCTACGAGCAGTACTTC
j_call: TRBJ2-5; d_call: TRBD1; clone_size: -; v_call: TRBV19; cdr3_aa: CASSIGQGQGGETQYF; cdr3_nt: TGTGCCAGTAGTATAGGTCAGGGACAGGGGGGAGAGACCCAGTACTTC
j_call: TRBJ2-5; d_call: -; clone_size: -; v_call: TRBV27; cdr3_aa: CASSMTGRKETQYF; cdr3_nt: TGTGCCAGCAGCATGACGGGCAGGAAAGAGACCCAGTACTTC
j_call: TRBJ2-7; d_call: -; clone_size: -; v_call: TRBV9; cdr3_aa: CASSVATGNYEQYF; cdr3_nt: TGTGCCAGCAGCGTAGCTACCGGGAACTACGAGCAGTACTTC
j_call: TRBJ2-7; d_call: -; clone_size: -; v_call: TRBV29-1; cdr3_aa: CSVEGPLYEQYF; cdr3_nt: TGCAGCGTTGAGGGACCTCTCTACGAGCAGTACTTC
j_call: TRBJ1-1; d_call: -; clone_size: few; v_call: TRBV7-6; cdr3_aa: CASSFPVRVNTEAFF; cdr3_nt: TGTGCCAGCAGCTTTCCCGTGCGGGTGAACACTGAAGCTTTCTTT
j_call: TRBJ1-4; d_call: TRBD1; clone_size: -; v_call: TRBV6-1; cdr3_aa: CASRPPRNRGEKLFF; cdr3_nt: TGTGCCAGCAGGCCCCCGCGAAACAGGGGTGAAAAACTGTTTTTT
j_call: TRBJ2-1; d_call: -; clone_size: -; v_call: TRBV11-2; cdr3_aa: CASSLDRAWGEQFF; cdr3_nt: TGTGCCAGCAGCTTAGACCGCGCTTGGGGTGAGCAGTTCTTC